Listed below are T cell receptor beta chains from one sample, sequenced in a study of cytomegalovirus exposure and HLA in healthy donors. Libraries were prepared by immunoSEQ multiplex PCR; TCRdb keeps only in-frame clonotypes and omits some of them. The sample shows 170,000 or so clones, around 78% of them seen only once. Material for sequencing was PBMCs. All receptors derive from a woman aged 50 to 65 in good health and CMV-seropositive. CDR3s include the opening cysteine and the closing phenylalanine or tryptophan.

V gene	J gene	CDR3 protein
TRBV28	TRBJ2-7	CASSLGNRGDEQYF
TRBV6-5	TRBJ2-5	CASSYSRVLGETQYF
TRBV5-1	TRBJ2-7	CASSASLAGASVYEQYF
TRBV7-8	TRBJ1-5	CASSLAGTGSYAF
TRBV5-4	TRBJ2-7	CASSLRTRGMGDEQYF
TRBV19	TRBJ1-6	CASSMVGGNSPLHF
TRBV6-6	TRBJ1-2	CASSYSDRANYGYTF
TRBV6-1	TRBJ2-7	CASRKDRAISYEQYF
TRBV6-1	TRBJ1-1	CASSSHSREHEAFF
TRBV2	TRBJ1-6	CASSLNRSPLHF
TRBV11-2	TRBJ2-5	CASSGTDDRGEETQYF
TRBV6-6	TRBJ1-2	CASSYRTGTLNYGYTF
TRBV5-4	TRBJ2-7	CASSVTGTGGYEQYF
TRBV7-2	TRBJ2-3	CASSLGDRAPDTQYF
TRBV5-5	TRBJ1-2	CASRMTAGVANYGYTF
TRBV30	NA	CAWAGTGLTYESREQYF
TRBV13	TRBJ2-7	CASSPRSGGRPIYEQYF
TRBV10-3	TRBJ1-1	CATRTGEKDTEAFF
TRBV6-6	TRBJ1-5	CASSYPTGRNQPQHF
TRBV7-8	TRBJ1-3	CASSYSMIGTSDPGGNTIYF
TRBV4-2	TRBJ2-5	CASSQPTSGKETQYF
TRBV6-4	TRBJ2-3	CASSASGGADTQYF
TRBV11-2	TRBJ2-3	CASSSIAGGSDTQYF
TRBV4-1	TRBJ1-4	CASSQDEGVNEKLFF
TRBV6-1	TRBJ2-3	CGSLPPGVTDTQYF
TRBV7-9	TRBJ2-2	CASSKPGLKPGELFF
TRBV29-1	TRBJ2-1	CSAGQENYNEQFF
TRBV9	TRBJ1-2	CASSGDRGYTF
TRBV20-1	TRBJ1-1	CSASDSEAFF
TRBV13	TRBJ2-3	CASSLTSGGADTQYF
TRBV30	TRBJ1-1	CAWSLMGGAEAFF
TRBV5-5	TRBJ1-2	CASSLVGAGDGYTF
TRBV7-6	TRBJ2-7	CASSLTGEQYF
TRBV6-5	TRBJ1-5	CASSPVLGSNQPQHF
TRBV6-1	TRBJ2-3	CASSEGTGADTQYF
TRBV4-1	TRBJ2-1	CASSRGGDYNEQFF
TRBV6-5	TRBJ2-7	CASSPWTGGEYEQYF
TRBV9	TRBJ2-7	CASSVAGSPGEEQYF
TRBV5-4	TRBJ2-5	CASSSQEGRGGETQYF
TRBV9	TRBJ2-5	CASTFGWGGAEETQYF
TRBV7-9	TRBJ1-6	CASSPLSDSPLHF
TRBV11-3	TRBJ2-1	CASSPGGSGGDEQFF
TRBV7-9	TRBJ1-5	CASSTGRGGSNQPQHF
TRBV2	TRBJ2-1	CASAKEAFSSYNEQFF